Listed below are T cell receptor beta chains from one sample, sequenced in a study of blood T cell repertoires in COVID-19. Produced via immunoSEQ multiplex PCR; TCRdb's table is partial and in-frame only. The sample shows about 50,000 clones, roughly nine tenths of them seen only once. Material for sequencing was peripheral blood. The receptors here all came from a human donor in a cohort sampled during active COVID-19. Each CDR3 is given without its conserved first and last residue.

J,V,CDR3
TRBJ2-1,TRBV9,ASSVEAGGYNEQF
TRBJ2-1,TRBV28,ASRPDRGYNNEQF
TRBJ1-1,TRBV30,AWSVGQNTEAF
TRBJ1-4,TRBV28,ASSLNEQALNEKLF
TRBJ2-2,TRBV7-8,ASNLRRGTGELF
TRBJ2-1,TRBV6-1,ASSEIGTSMYEQF
TRBJ2-3,TRBV7-3,ASSRDRATDTQY
TRBJ1-5,TRBV21-1,ASRSSGQGAHQPQH
TRBJ2-7,TRBV21-1,ASTTHQGSGRRSYEQY
TRBJ2-3,TRBV6-5,ASGGQGRTDTQY
TRBJ2-1,TRBV28,ASEDYYNEQF
TRBJ2-6,TRBV5-1,ASRSGTGLTSGANVLT
TRBJ2-5,TRBV10-2,ASSLRGRESVTQY
TRBJ2-7,TRBV6-5,ASRGLGTGVGEQY
TRBJ2-3,TRBV5-8,ASSLTPREYTDTQY
TRBJ2-1,TRBV6-2/TRBV6-3,ASSYPEPEQF
TRBJ2-7,TRBV27,ASSLGWPGKPYTADEQY
TRBJ2-5,TRBV3-1/TRBV3-2,ASSQSQETQY
TRBJ1-4,TRBV6-2/TRBV6-3,ASSYSTGAREKLF
TRBJ2-1,TRBV7-2,ASSYGWGGVYNEQF
TRBJ2-2,TRBV6-2/TRBV6-3,ASSPTRGTGELF
TRBJ2-1,TRBV19,ASSIRTSYNEQF
TRBJ2-4,TRBV19,ASRAGLNIQY
TRBJ2-3,TRBV5-4,ASSLEGARTDTQY
TRBJ1-3,TRBV7-9,ASSILTVAGNTIY
TRBJ2-2,TRBV5-1,ASSLALEGGELF
TRBJ2-7,TRBV6-5,ASSYSSGSSSYEQY
TRBJ2-6,TRBV15,AISLGSGANVLT
TRBJ2-3,TRBV5-1,ASSLARVGTDTQY
TRBJ1-5,TRBV2,ASTGFSNQPQH
TRBJ2-7,TRBV4-3,ASSQARQGSYEQY
TRBJ2-5,TRBV5-5,ASSSNILAQETQY
TRBJ2-3,TRBV7-8,ASSLVTGWDTDTQY
TRBJ2-1,TRBV3-1/TRBV3-2,ASSQLSGRNEQF
TRBJ1-1,TRBV4-1,ASSQVPSGGFYSDTEAF
TRBJ1-5,TRBV19,ASMRGLGGQPQH
TRBJ1-3,TRBV5-5,ASSLGAGSSGNTIY
TRBJ2-3,TRBV5-8,ASSPGRTGTGNTDTQY
TRBJ2-7,TRBV10-3,AISEGRESEQY
TRBJ2-7,TRBV4-2,ASSQDRLAGDYEQY
TRBJ2-1,TRBV27,ASSWDRSNEQF
TRBJ2-7,TRBV5-3,ARSFPGRERYYEQY
TRBJ2-5,TRBV5-6,ASSLALTGEWETQY
TRBJ1-4,TRBV23-1,ASSPSDRVATNEKLF
TRBJ2-7,TRBV6-2/TRBV6-3,ASSWGVGSYEQY
TRBJ2-3,TRBV4-1,ASSPQGYTQY
TRBJ1-2,TRBV3-1/TRBV3-2,ASSQDVSGLWDYGYT
TRBJ2-1,TRBV21-1,ASSKGYLRGGLYNEQF
TRBJ2-1,TRBV6-2/TRBV6-3,ASSYRGGRVNEQF
TRBJ2-5,TRBV4-1,ASSGSVAGGSMVETQY